This record covers a single T cell receptor (beta chain). Its specificity is not known. This CDR3 region has 14 residues. Trimming stripped 6 bases from V and 2 bases from J, with 13 bases between. Two oligonucleotides, mixed equimolar, formed the beta constant-region primer covering TRBC1 and TRBC2. The ligated cDNA underwent four PCR rounds using SP2 and nested alpha and beta constant-region primers. TCRdb reanalysed the UMI-ligation and nested PCR reads using MiXCR and keeps one entry per CDR3 protein. The table lists about 150,000 distinct CDR3 sequences, approximately 22% of them singletons. This record comes from a study of naive and memory T cell subsets. Overall study results and limits: Activation and differentiation may alter RNA-based TCR counts. Over 85% of naive TCR sequences appeared only once after error correction, unlike memory subsets. Especially in CD8 cells, naive repertoires contained a few larger clonotypes, possibly CD45RA-re-expressing memory cells.

From the second PCR step, alpha and beta chains were amplified apart. The sequenced material came from naive CD4+ T cells from blood. The chain combines TRBV12-3 or TRBV12-4 with TRBJ2-5, with D possibly being TRBD1 (6 bases). This receptor was obtained from a human donor in good health. The CDR3 DNA reads as TGTGCCAGCAGATTACAGGGAGCGCAAGAGACCCAGTACTTC. Protein sequence: CASRLQGAQETQYF.